Listed here are 18 T cell receptor beta chains from one sample, sequenced in a study of T-cell reconstitution after alpha-beta-depleted transplantation in children. Preparation of the TCRbeta library involved a method that used unique molecular identifiers. In TCRdb, the PCR reads were re-called with MiXCR into one record per CDR3 protein. The sample includes around 680,000 distinct CDR3 sequences, 16% of them seen just once. The sequencing used PBMCs from the stem cell graft donor, collected from the stem cell graft. The receptor source for this set is a human donor who donated a stem cell graft to a child with acute myeloid leukemia.

This clonotype was counted only a few times. The chain couples TRBV11-3 to TRBJ2-1; no reliable D call. Germline CDR1 is SGHNT and CDR2 is YENEEA. V lost 7 bases to trimming and J lost 5 bases, with 6 bases between them. CDR3 size: 11 residues. In DNA, the CDR3 is TGTGCCAGCAATAGGAACAATGAGCAGTTCTTC. It encodes CASNRNNEQFF.

In its sample, this clonotype was seen many times. The chain joins TRBV9 to TRBJ2-7; weak D call: TRBD1 (6 bases). The CDR3 loop spans 15 amino acids. V lost 3 bases, J lost 4 bases, and 17 bases lay in between. The germline CDR1 and CDR2 sequences are SGDLS and YYNGEE. The CDR3 is CASSGPGTPTYEQYF. For the CDR3, the DNA is TGTGCCAGCAGCGGTCCCGGGACACCGACTTACGAGCAGTACTTC.

This clonotype was counted ten times or more. J is TRBJ2-3 and V is TRBV20-1; no reliable D call. Trimming stripped 0 bases from V and 0 bases from J, with 10 bases between. Germline CDR1 DFQATT, CDR2 SNEGSKA (reference sequence). The CDR3 contains 15 residues. CDR3 coding DNA: TGCAGTGCTAGAGATGCGTTGATTAGCACAGATACGCAGTATTTT. This translates into CSARDALISTDTQYF.

This clonotype was seen a few times. The chain carries TRBV6-5 and TRBJ1-1, with D possibly TRBD1 on 5 matching bases. CDR1 and CDR2 from the germline V gene are MNHEY and SVGAGI. The CDR3 has 15 amino acids. The germline V and J ends were trimmed by 2 bases and 6 bases, with 16 bases remaining between them. In DNA form, the CDR3 reads TGTGCCAGCAGTTACGCGACAGACGGGACCCCTGAAGCTTTCTTT. It yields the protein CASSYATDGTPEAFF.

The chain uses TRBV2 and TRBJ2-3; the match to TRBD2 covers 10 bases. J gave up 2 bases and V 7 bases, and 12 bases lay outside the gene matches. The CDR3 totals 17 residues. Germline assignment: CDR1 SNHLY and CDR2 FYNNEI. The CDR3 bases are TGTGCCAGCATCGCCCTGCTAGCGGGGGTCTTCACAGATACGCAGTATTTT. Translated, it gives CASIALLAGVFTDTQYF.

This clonotype was seen many times. This chain links TRBV20-1 with TRBJ1-4, with a weak D call TRBD1 (6 bases). The germline V and J ends were trimmed by 0 bases and 15 bases, with 20 bases remaining between them. The CDR3 is 14 residues long. The V gene's germline CDR1 is DFQATT and CDR2 SNEGSKA (reference sequence). This chain's CDR3 is CSARDPRGESGVFF. The CDR3 DNA is TGCAGTGCTAGAGATCCAAGGGGAGAATCAGGGGTGTTTTTT.

This clonotype has ten or more counts. This chain joins TRBV12-3 or TRBV12-4 and TRBJ2-1; D is unresolved. This CDR3 has 15 residues. Trimming removed 6 bases at V and 7 bases at J, with 19 bases between. The CDR3 loop reads CASRLRTTAPNEQFF. The CDR3 nucleotides read TGTGCCAGCAGACTGAGGACCACAGCGCCGAATGAGCAGTTCTTC.

This clonotype was counted only a few times. The genes are TRBV6-1 and TRBJ1-2; D might be TRBD1 (5 bases). This CDR3 has 15 residues. Deletions cut 8 bases from V and 3 bases from J, with 19 bases between. The germline V gene has CDR1 MNHNS and CDR2 SASEGT. The CDR3 sequence: CASQIGGDRHYGYTF. CDR3 nucleotides: TGTGCCAGCCAAATAGGAGGGGATCGGCACTATGGCTACACCTTC.

Many counts were recorded for this clonotype. This chain uses TRBV29-1 with TRBJ1-6; maybe TRBD1 (5 bases). From germline, CDR1 is SQVTM and CDR2 ANQGSEA. Trimming cost V 5 bases and J 9 bases, with 14 bases left between them. The CDR3 covers 13 residues. CDR3 protein: CSVSPDSTSPLHF. The CDR3 region has the DNA TGCAGCGTTTCCCCCGACAGTACTTCACCCCTCCACTTT. The full variable domain, its missing parts supplied by reference TRBV29-1 and TRBJ1-6, is SAVISQKPSRDICQRGTSLTIQCQVDSQVTMMFWYRQQPGQSLTLIATANQGSEATYESGFVIDKFPISRPNLTFSTLTVSNMSPEDSSIYLCSVSPDSTSPLHFGNGTRLTVT.

This clonotype was detected ten times or more. The genes are TRBV6-6 and TRBJ2-7; D possibly corresponds to TRBD2 (6 bases). The CDR3 runs to 13 residues. Germline-derived CDR1 and CDR2 are MNHNY and SVGAGI (reference sequence). V was cut by 4 bases and J by 4 bases, with 11 bases left in between. The CDR3: CASSSPGGYEQYF. In nucleotides, the CDR3 is TGTGCCAGCAGTTCCCCCGGGGGTTACGAGCAGTACTTC.

This clonotype was recorded a few times. The J gene is TRBJ2-3, the V gene TRBV27; 8 bases match TRBD1. Germline V gene data show CDR1 as MNHEY and CDR2 as SMNVEV (reference sequence). The CDR3 has 11 amino acids. V shed 7 bases, J shed 11 bases, and the junction held 5 bases outside the gene matches. The CDR3 nucleotides read TGTGCCAGCAAAACCGGGACAGGGCAGTATTTT. Amino acid sequence: CASKTGTGQYF.

The sample holds a few counts of this clonotype. The J gene is TRBJ1-5, the V gene TRBV27; weak D call: TRBD1 (6 bases). This CDR3 contains 14 residues. Per the germline V gene, CDR1 is MNHEY and CDR2 is SMNVEV (reference sequence). The germline V and J ends were trimmed by 2 bases and 3 bases, with 8 bases remaining between them. The CDR3, as DNA: TGTGCCAGCAGTTTAAGGGGGTACAATCAGCCCCAGCATTTT. As protein: CASSLRGYNQPQHF.

This clonotype was seen at least ten times. The chain joins TRBV11-2 to TRBJ2-7; D uncertain. The V end was cut by 5 bases, the J end by 5 bases, with 19 bases between. The V gene's germline CDR1 is SGHAT and CDR2 FQNNGV. The CDR3 runs to 15 residues. Written as DNA, the CDR3 is TGTGCCAGCAGCCCTCGTTCTATTCTAAGTCACGAGCAGTACGTC. Its translation is CASSPRSILSHEQYV.

CDR3 coding DNA: TGTGCCAGCAGTATCGCCCGGGGTTCCTTCAATCAGCCCCAGCATTTT. Protein product: CASSIARGSFNQPQHF. The chain uses TRBV28 and TRBJ1-5; no clear D. Germline V gene data show CDR1 as MDHEN and CDR2 as SYDVKM. The CDR3 runs to 16 residues. Trimming cost V 5 bases and J 3 bases, with 17 bases left between them.

In this sample, this clonotype turned up a few times. The CDR3 spells CASSLDSGVSSYEQYF. The CDR3 DNA sequence: TGTGCCAGCAGCTTAGACAGCGGGGTTTCCTCCTACGAGCAGTACTTC. The chain has TRBV11-2 and TRBJ2-7; 7 nucleotides match TRBD2. V lost 0 bases to trimming and J lost 0 bases; unmatched junction nucleotides: 5. The CDR3 contains 16 residues. The germline CDR1 and CDR2 sequences are SGHAT and FQNNGV.

This clonotype was seen a few times. The rearrangement joins TRBV10-1 to TRBJ2-2; 8 nucleotides align to TRBD1. V trimming: 6 bases; J trimming: 5 bases; junction bases outside the gene matches: 8. From germline, CDR1 is WNHNN and CDR2 SYGVQD (reference sequence). The CDR3 runs to 15 residues. This CDR3 is CASSPTGEKTGELFF. The CDR3 region has the DNA TGCGCCAGCAGCCCGACAGGGGAGAAGACCGGGGAGCTGTTTTTT.

This rearrangement joins TRBV7-2 to TRBJ2-7; TRBD2 matches at 8 bases. After removal of 4 bases from V and 7 bases from J, the junction contained 12 bases not matched to a gene. Germline values: CDR1 SGHTA, CDR2 FQGNSA. The CDR3 covers 15 residues. The CDR3 loop reads CASSSQRGIYEEQYF. Here the CDR3 DNA reads TGTGCCAGCAGCTCACAGCGGGGGATCTACGAGGAGCAGTACTTC.

This clonotype was seen just once. This could be a read error, since a much larger clone is one nucleotide away. V and J are TRBV5-1 and TRBJ2-1; possibly TRBD1 for D (6 bases). Trimming cost V 9 bases and J 4 bases, with 17 bases left between them. The germline V gene has CDR1 SGHRS and CDR2 YFSETQ. This CDR3 contains 14 residues. The CDR3 loop reads CATPGTPTYNEQFF. CDR3 DNA sequence: TGCGCCACCCCTGGGACACCCACGTACAATGAGCAGTTCTTC.